This entry lists 19 T cell receptor beta chains sequenced from one sample in a study of blood T cell repertoires in COVID-19. Some clones are missing from TCRdb's copy, which holds only in-frame ones; the method was immunoSEQ multiplex PCR. This sample has roughly 300,000 clones, with approximately 84% found just once. The material sequenced was peripheral blood. The receptors derive from a human donor with COVID-19, enrolled during active disease. The donor label of this sample is uncertain.

CDR3 sequence (DNA): TGTGCCAGCAGCCTTAACAGGGATTCACCCCTCCACTTT. This codes for CASSLNRDSPLHF. The chain uses TRBV7-2 and TRBJ1-6; D is perhaps TRBD1 (6 bases). The V and J ends lost 5 bases and 8 bases respectively, with 10 bases between them. Germline values: CDR1 SGHTA, CDR2 FQGNSA. This CDR3 is built from 13 residues.

This clone occurred a few times. The chain recombines TRBV4-2 with TRBJ1-5; D remains ambiguous. Germline CDR1 LGHNA, CDR2 YNFKEQ. V was trimmed by 1 base and J by 6 bases, leaving 13 bases between them. The CDR3 extends over 15 amino acids. This chain's CDR3 is CASSQGVGRTQPQHF. The CDR3 bases are TGTGCCAGCAGCCAAGGAGTGGGGAGGACTCAGCCCCAGCATTTT.

The chain carries TRBV30 and TRBJ2-7; D may be TRBD1 (5 bases). This CDR3 is 11 amino acids long. Germline CDR1 reads GTSNPN; CDR2 reads SVGIG (reference sequence). V was clipped by 0 bases and J by 5 bases, with 5 bases between them. CDR3 coding DNA: TGTGCCTGGAGTGTAGGGGACGAGCAGTACTTC. It encodes CAWSVGDEQYF.

The chain couples TRBV6-5 to TRBJ2-7; 9 bases map to TRBD2. From germline, CDR1 is MNHEY and CDR2 SVGAGI. Germline trimming cut 6 bases from V and 9 bases from J; bases unmatched to any gene: 6. The CDR3 is 12 amino acids. The CDR3 reads CASSPTSGGQYF. CDR3 sequence (DNA): TGTGCCAGCAGCCCGACTAGCGGCGGGCAGTACTTC.

V gene TRBV7-9 combines with J gene TRBJ2-7; D is unresolved. V was shortened by 5 bases and J by 2 bases, with 10 bases between the two germline ends. CDR1 and CDR2 from the germline V gene are SEHNR and FQNEAQ (reference sequence). The CDR3 length is 13 residues. CDR3 amino acids: CASSLPVAYEQYF. Written as DNA, the CDR3 is TGTGCCAGCAGCCTGCCGGTGGCCTACGAGCAGTACTTC.

The rearrangement uses TRBV25-1 and TRBJ2-3; TRBD2 aligns across 14 bases. CDR3 size: 17 residues. The V gene's germline CDR1 is MGHDK and CDR2 SYGVNS. V was clipped by 0 bases and J by 3 bases; unmatched bases: 2. In DNA form, the CDR3 reads TGTGCCAGCAGTGAATACTGGACTAGCGGGAGGACAGATACGCAGTATTTT. As protein: CASSEYWTSGRTDTQYF.

CDR3 coding DNA: TGCGCCAGCAGCTTGTCTAGCGGGAGTTTCGGAGAGACCCAGTACTTC. Its protein is CASSLSSGSFGETQYF. V and J are TRBV5-1 and TRBJ2-5; 10 nucleotides match TRBD2. This CDR3 spans 16 amino acids. From germline, CDR1 is SGHRS and CDR2 YFSETQ. V gave up 1 base and J gave up 4 bases; unmatched junction bases: 7.

The rearrangement uses TRBV19 and TRBJ1-2; 10 nucleotides match TRBD1. The V gene end was trimmed by 4 bases and the J gene end by 4 bases; junction bases not matched to a gene: 6. Germline V gene sequence: CDR1 LNHDA, CDR2 SQIVND (reference sequence). The CDR3 is made up of 15 amino acids. CDR3 amino acids: CASSTTRTGGYGYTF. The CDR3 nucleotides are TGTGCCAGTAGTACCACCAGGACAGGGGGCTATGGCTACACCTTC.

The chain recombines TRBV7-8 with TRBJ1-5; D gene ambiguous. In germline, CDR1 is SGHVS, CDR2 FQNEAQ. V was shortened by 3 bases and J by 5 bases, with 11 bases between the two germline ends. CDR3 length: 14 residues. CDR3 residues: CASSFSASDQPQHF. CDR3 bases: TGTGCCAGCAGCTTTAGTGCGTCGGATCAGCCCCAGCATTTT.

The genes are TRBV28 and TRBJ2-7, with TRBD1 identical over 7 bases. J lost 3 bases, V lost 2 bases, and 7 bases had no gene match. Per the germline V gene, CDR1 is MDHEN and CDR2 is SYDVKM. The CDR3 has 15 amino acids. The CDR3 is CASSLRDSPYYEQYF. DNA for the CDR3: TGTGCCAGCAGTTTAAGGGACAGCCCATACTACGAGCAGTACTTC.

The chain employs TRBV25-1 and TRBJ2-5, with 8 bases fitting TRBD2. CDR3 length equals 14 residues. V was pared by 4 bases and J by 5 bases, with 6 bases of the junction left unmatched. Germline V gene sequence: CDR1 MGHDK, CDR2 SYGVNS. CDR3 sequence (DNA): TGTGCCAGCAGTGGACGGGAGGGCCAGGAGACCCAGTACTTC. Translated: CASSGREGQETQYF.

V and J are TRBV2 and TRBJ1-1; D is uncertain. The CDR3 length is 14 residues. Trimming removed 4 bases at V and 2 bases at J, with 11 bases between. The V gene's germline CDR1 is SNHLY and CDR2 FYNNEI. The CDR3 sequence: CASSVLGGNTEAFF. DNA of the CDR3: TGTGCCAGCAGTGTCTTGGGAGGAAACACTGAAGCTTTCTTT.

This clone came up a few times. The chain has TRBV28 and TRBJ1-1, with 8 nucleotides matching TRBD1. Germline CDR1 reads MDHEN; CDR2 reads SYDVKM. This CDR3 spans 16 amino acids. J lost 5 bases, V lost 4 bases, and 12 bases had no gene match. The CDR3 sequence: CASSWTGRGSGTEAFF. The DNA of the CDR3 is TGTGCCAGCAGTTGGACAGGGAGGGGGTCGGGGACTGAAGCTTTCTTT. The full variable domain, its missing parts supplied by reference TRBV28 and TRBJ1-1, is DVKVTQSSRYLVKRTGEKVFLECVQDMDHENMFWYRQDPGLGLRLIYFSYDVKMKEKGDIPEGYSVSREKKERFSLILESASTNQTSMYLCASSWTGRGSGTEAFFGQGTRLTVV.

The chain joins TRBV28 to TRBJ1-1; D may be TRBD1 (5 bases). The CDR3 extends over 13 amino acids. Between the trimmed V and J ends, which lost 4 bases and 8 bases, there was a span of 14 bases. Germline V gene sequence: CDR1 MDHEN, CDR2 SYDVKM. In DNA, the CDR3 is TGTGCCAGCAGTTACCCCCAGGGCCTGGAAGCTTTCTTT. It translates to CASSYPQGLEAFF.

This sequence joins TRBV6-1 and TRBJ2-1, with 9 bases lining up with TRBD2. The CDR3 has 17 amino acids. The germline gives CDR1 MNHNS, CDR2 SASEGT. The V and J ends lost 2 bases and 2 bases, in that order; junction bases with no gene match: 7. Here the CDR3 reads CASSEPVTSGTYNEQFF. The CDR3 bases are TGTGCCAGCAGTGAACCGGTGACTAGCGGTACCTACAATGAGCAGTTCTTC.

This chain joins TRBV5-1 and TRBJ2-7; 13 nucleotides line up with TRBD2. This CDR3 has 17 amino acids. Germline V gives CDR1 SGHRS, CDR2 YFSETQ. Trimming cost V 0 bases and J 1 base; bases outside gene matches: 4. The CDR3 here is CASSLGLAGGTSYEQYF. The CDR3 DNA reads as TGCGCCAGCAGCTTGGGACTAGCGGGGGGTACATCCTACGAGCAGTACTTC. The whole variable domain, remainder taken from reference TRBV5-1 and TRBJ2-7, is KAGVTQTPRYLIKTRGQQVTLSCSPISGHRSVSWYQQTPGQGLQFLFEYFSETQRNKGNFPGRFSGRQFSNSRSEMNVSTLELGDSALYLCASSLGLAGGTSYEQYFGPGTRLTVT.

The chain links TRBV7-9 to TRBJ1-1; possibly TRBD1 for D (6 bases). Trimming stripped 0 bases from V and 1 base from J, with 15 bases between. The CDR3 is made up of 17 amino acids. The germline V gene encodes CDR1 SEHNR and CDR2 FQNEAQ (reference sequence). CDR3 DNA: TGTGCCAGCAGCTTAGCGCGATCGGACAGATCGAACACTGAAGCTTTCTTT. Translating it yields CASSLARSDRSNTEAFF.

The chain couples TRBV6-2 or TRBV6-3 to TRBJ2-1; 7 nucleotides line up with TRBD2. The CDR3 loop spans 13 amino acids. J lost 5 bases, V lost 4 bases, and 2 bases had no gene match. CDR1 MNHEY and CDR2 SVGEGT come from the germline V gene. CDR3 loop: CASSFGTNNEQFF. CDR3 DNA: TGTGCCAGCAGTTTTGGGACTAACAATGAGCAGTTCTTC.

This chain links TRBV19 with TRBJ2-1; no reliable D call. The V and J ends lost 6 bases and 0 bases respectively, with 18 bases between them. Germline values: CDR1 LNHDA, CDR2 SQIVND (reference sequence). The CDR3 runs to 17 residues. The CDR3 loop reads CASSPEVAPSSYNEQFF. The CDR3 bases are TGTGCCAGTAGCCCGGAAGTAGCACCAAGCTCCTACAATGAGCAGTTCTTC.